This T cell receptor beta chain was identified in a study of cytomegalovirus exposure and HLA in healthy donors. The PCR used 60 Vbeta and 13 Jbeta primers. Only in-frame clones appear in the TCRdb table, and some are missing; sequencing was by immunoSEQ multiplex PCR. Here the sample spans 150,000 to 200,000 clones, approximately 76% being singletons. The CDR3 runs to 19 residues. V dropped 0 bases and J dropped 7; count of bases not matched to a gene: 19. From germline, CDR1 is GTSNPN and CDR2 SVGIG (reference sequence). The gene calls are TRBV30 and TRBJ2-1, with TRBD2 identical over 9 bases. This TCR was recovered from a female donor in good health and CMV-seronegative. The specimen was PBMCs. CDR3 coding DNA: TGTGCCTGGAGTGTGGGGCAGGGGCGAGCGGGAGGCTTCCAAAATGAGCAGTTCTTC. It yields the protein CAWSVGQGRAGGFQNEQFF.